This T cell receptor beta chain was captured by sequencing in a study of blood T cell repertoires in COVID-19. This CDR3 spans 14 amino acids. The V gene's germline CDR1 is SGDLS and CDR2 YYNGEE. Deletions cut 4 bases from V and 0 bases from J, with 10 bases between. Measured with immunoSEQ multiplex PCR; TCRdb has only the in-frame clones, and not every one. Of tens of thousands of clones in the sample, roughly 88% were seen once. The sequence was collected from a human donor in a cohort sampled during active COVID-19. The sample comprised peripheral blood. This chain links TRBV9 with TRBJ1-1; D is undetermined. CDR3 nucleotides: TGTGCCAGCAGCTCACGACGGGTGAACACTGAAGCTTTCTTT. Translation: CASSSRRVNTEAFF.